The present T cell receptor (beta chain) was sequenced within a study of identical twins (dated by TCRdb to the mid-2010s). For the study in its entirety: To test whether fetal clonotypes persist, the study used deep sequencing on TCR alpha and beta repertoires from monozygotic twins, unrelated adults of various ages, and cord blood. To rule out contamination, replicate twin experiments were performed at different times with different library preparation protocols.

What the study reported, not specific to this receptor: Out-of-frame TCR alpha sharing in monozygotic twins was systematically underestimated by recombination models, whereas sharing between unrelated individuals was in agreement with the recombination models. Excess twin sharing in beta out-of-frame sequences was weaker because fewer shared sequences lowered the signal-to-noise ratio. Because the same donors could not be followed over many years, the conclusions depended on cross-sectional statistical analysis. Zero-insertion analyses could be partly confounded by invariant T cells such as MAIT and iNKT, though diverse VJ usage argued against such confounding for most clonotypes. Compared with coincidental sharing between unrelated individuals, out-of-frame TCR alpha sequences shared between twins had an excess of sequences with low generation probability. Fewer insertions were carried by abundant cord blood beta clonotypes, a similar but weaker trend appeared in young adult naive repertoires, and no such trend appeared in memory repertoires.

Receptor amplification or capture employed 5' RACE. For sequencing, an Illumina HiSeq 2000 was employed. A universal primer binding site was added through template switching, and the final cDNA carried a unique molecular identifier so that TCR cDNA molecules could be counted accurately. Specific primers in the conserved constant-segment region were used to synthesize first-strand cDNA for TCR alpha and beta chains. Each cDNA library was double barcoded, with a SMART-Mk sample barcode plus Illumina barcodes, to control for contamination. TruSeq adapter sequences and Illumina sample barcodes were added in two successive PCR steps. The Illumina HiSeq platform was used with custom primers to sequence TCR alpha and beta cDNA libraries. In the source study's methods: Unique molecular identifiers were extracted from raw reads with MiGEC, and CDR3 positions were determined with MiXCR. For each individual, recombination models were inferred using an EM algorithm with the repgenHMM and IGoR tools. Shared clonotype analysis was performed with the tcR package in R, normalizing sharing by the product of cloneset sizes. Out-of-frame nonproductive sequences were analyzed to study raw recombination free of thymic and clonal selection effects. TCRdb reworked the public reads: Q25 trimming with fastp, MiXCR clone assembly, productive beta chains retained. One record per CDR3 amino acid sequence lists the most common genes and DNA. It is TCRdb's table, rather than the study itself, that gives the V and J calls and clone size. Within this sample are about 720,000 distinct CDR3 sequences, with approximately 18% of them counted one time only. The ten biggest clones cover about an eighth of the sample.

Remarks on this clonotype: The target of this receptor is not known. The record has no base qualities; no much larger clone is one base away.

CDR3 length: 19 amino acids, cysteine to phenylalanine. Only the CDR3 region is kept as DNA, spanning 57 bases read in frame from base 1. Based on the germline V gene, the CDR1 and CDR2 sequences are LGHNA and YNFKEQ. V loses 3 bases at its end and J loses 5 bases; junction bases beyond the gene matches: 13. All donors were healthy Caucasians. The twin cohort comprised three pairs of female monozygotic twins, all aged roughly 18 to 30 years. RNA for TCR libraries was isolated from peripheral blood mononuclear cells. Separately, the same data were catalogued under a study of T cells expressing NK-cell markers. The second source states: Three sorted T-cell subsets (CD3+CD56+NKG2C+, CD3+CD56+NKG2C- and CD3+CD56-NKG2C+) from 7 to 9 donors had their TCR beta-chain repertoires profiled. Among the eight sequenced donors, only one was HCMV-seronegative, while the other seven were HCMV-seropositive. In several experiments an anti-gammadeltaTCR antibody was added to restrict sorting to alphabetaTCR-expressing T cells. In 5 to 7 donors, the dominant CD3+CD56+NKG2C+ clonotypes ranked among the top 10 CD8+ clonotypes, making up about 1.0-7.5% of CD8+ T cells. Those dominant clonotypes were again the most abundant among CD3+CD56-NKG2C+ cells in several donors, at about 28.3-65%. Whether the expanded NKG2C-expressing T cell clones were specific for HCMV antigens was left unclear. The eight sequenced donors were randomly selected healthy volunteers, three men and five women. A commercial ELISA kit detecting HCMV-specific IgG in serum was used to determine HCMV serostatus. For roughly six donors, bulk peripheral blood T-cell repertoires were additionally sequenced from unsorted PBMC. MIGEC handled demultiplexing of the reads and grouping by UMI, while MiTCR was used to assemble and quantify clonotypes. To remove erroneous sequences, TCR cDNA sequences were retained only when supported by two or more reads. The tcR package was used for downstream repertoire analysis, and clonotypes were matched across fractions by CDR3 nucleotide sequence plus V segment. VDJmatch was used to annotate antigen specificity against VDJdb, with one amino acid substitution allowed in CDR3.

The TCR originated in a woman between 18 and 29 years old in good health. In this chain, TRBV4-2 is recombined with TRBJ2-3; 14 central bases correspond to TRBD2. Sequenced: PBMCs. CDR3 sequence: CASSQEPGLAGAAGDTQYF. The nucleotides read TGTGCCAGCAGCCAGGAGCCGGGACTAGCGGGGGCAGCGGGAGATACGCAGTATTTT.